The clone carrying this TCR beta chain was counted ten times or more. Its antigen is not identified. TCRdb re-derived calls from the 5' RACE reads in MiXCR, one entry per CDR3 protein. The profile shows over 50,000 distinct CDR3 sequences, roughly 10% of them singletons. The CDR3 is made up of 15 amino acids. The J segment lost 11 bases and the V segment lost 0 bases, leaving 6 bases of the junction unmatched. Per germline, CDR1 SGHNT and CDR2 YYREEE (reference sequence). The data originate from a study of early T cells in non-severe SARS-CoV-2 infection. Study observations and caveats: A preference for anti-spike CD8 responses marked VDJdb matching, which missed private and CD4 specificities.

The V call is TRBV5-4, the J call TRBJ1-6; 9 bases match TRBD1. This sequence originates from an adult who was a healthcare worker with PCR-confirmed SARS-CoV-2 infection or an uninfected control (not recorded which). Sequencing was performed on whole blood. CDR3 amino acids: CASSLGGTGSAPLHF. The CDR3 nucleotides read TGTGCCAGCAGCTTGGGGGGGACAGGGAGCGCACCCCTCCACTTT.